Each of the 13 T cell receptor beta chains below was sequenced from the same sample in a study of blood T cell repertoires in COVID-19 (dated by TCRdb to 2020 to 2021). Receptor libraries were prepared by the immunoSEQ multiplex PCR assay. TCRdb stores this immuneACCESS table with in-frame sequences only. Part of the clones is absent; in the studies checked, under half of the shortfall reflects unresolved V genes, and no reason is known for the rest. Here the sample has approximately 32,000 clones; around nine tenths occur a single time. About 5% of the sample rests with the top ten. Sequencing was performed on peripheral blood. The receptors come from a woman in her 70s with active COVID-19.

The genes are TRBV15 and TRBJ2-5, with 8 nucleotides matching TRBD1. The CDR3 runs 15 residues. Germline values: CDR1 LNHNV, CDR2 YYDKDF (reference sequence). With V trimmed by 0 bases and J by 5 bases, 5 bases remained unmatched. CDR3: CATSRDTGGQETQYF. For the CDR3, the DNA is TGTGCCACCAGCAGAGATACAGGGGGACAGGAGACCCAGTACTTC. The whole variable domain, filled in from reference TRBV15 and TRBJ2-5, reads DAMVIQNPRYQVTQFGKPVTLSCSQTLNHNVMYWYQQKSSQAPKLLFHYYDKDFNNEADTPDNFQSRRPNTSFCFLDIRSPGLGDTAMYLCATSRDTGGQETQYFGPGTRLLVL.

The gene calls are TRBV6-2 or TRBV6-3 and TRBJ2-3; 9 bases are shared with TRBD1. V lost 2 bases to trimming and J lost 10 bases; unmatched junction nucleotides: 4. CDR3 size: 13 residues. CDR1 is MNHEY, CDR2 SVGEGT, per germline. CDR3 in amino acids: CASSYGTGNPQYF. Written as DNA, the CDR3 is TGTGCCAGCAGTTACGGGACAGGGAATCCGCAGTATTTT.

The CDR3 loop reads CATSDLGGSAFF. CDR3 nucleotide sequence: TGTGCCACCAGTGATTTAGGAGGGTCTGCTTTCTTT. The chain recombines TRBV24-1 with TRBJ1-1; no clear D gene. In germline, CDR1 is KGHDR, CDR2 SFDVKD. The CDR3 contains 12 residues. Deletions cut 1 base from V and 11 bases from J, with 10 bases between.

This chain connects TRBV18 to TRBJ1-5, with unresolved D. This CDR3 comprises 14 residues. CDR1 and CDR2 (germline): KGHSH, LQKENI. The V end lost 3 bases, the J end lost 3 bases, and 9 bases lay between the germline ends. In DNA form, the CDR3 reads TGTGCCAGCTCACCCGGGTATCCCAATCAGCCCCAGCATTTT. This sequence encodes CASSPGYPNQPQHF.

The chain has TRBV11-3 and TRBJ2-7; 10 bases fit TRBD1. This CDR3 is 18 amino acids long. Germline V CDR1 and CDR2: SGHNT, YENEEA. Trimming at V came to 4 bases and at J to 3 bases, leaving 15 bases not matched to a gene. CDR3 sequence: CASSSGTGEGTALYEQYF. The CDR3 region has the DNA TGTGCCAGCAGCTCCGGGACAGGGGAGGGCACCGCCCTCTACGAGCAGTACTTC.

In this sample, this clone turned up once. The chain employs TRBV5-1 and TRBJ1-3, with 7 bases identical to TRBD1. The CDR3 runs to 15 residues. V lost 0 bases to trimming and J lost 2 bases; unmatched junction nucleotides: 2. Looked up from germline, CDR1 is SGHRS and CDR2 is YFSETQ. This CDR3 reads CASSLEQGTGNTIYF. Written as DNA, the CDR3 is TGCGCCAGCAGCTTGGAACAGGGGACTGGAAACACCATATATTTT.

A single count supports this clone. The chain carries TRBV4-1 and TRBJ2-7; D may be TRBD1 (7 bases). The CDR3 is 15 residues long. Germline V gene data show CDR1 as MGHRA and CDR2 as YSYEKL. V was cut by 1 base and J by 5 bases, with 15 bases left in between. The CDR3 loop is CASSQGARGDDEQYF. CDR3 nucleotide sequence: TGCGCCAGCAGCCAAGGCGCCAGGGGGGACGACGAGCAGTACTTC.

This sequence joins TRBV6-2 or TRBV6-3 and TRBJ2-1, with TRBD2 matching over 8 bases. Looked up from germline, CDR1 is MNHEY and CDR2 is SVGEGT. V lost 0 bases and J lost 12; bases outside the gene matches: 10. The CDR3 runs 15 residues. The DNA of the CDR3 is TGTGCCAGCAGTTACTCGAGGTTAGCGGCGGGAGGGCAGTTCTTC. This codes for CASSYSRLAAGGQFF.

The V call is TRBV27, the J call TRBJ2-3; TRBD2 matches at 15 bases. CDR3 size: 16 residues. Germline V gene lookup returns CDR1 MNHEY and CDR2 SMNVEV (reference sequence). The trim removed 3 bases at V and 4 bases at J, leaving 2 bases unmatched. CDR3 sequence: CASSFGLAGGPDTQYF. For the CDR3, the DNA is TGTGCCAGCAGTTTCGGACTAGCGGGGGGGCCAGATACGCAGTATTTT.

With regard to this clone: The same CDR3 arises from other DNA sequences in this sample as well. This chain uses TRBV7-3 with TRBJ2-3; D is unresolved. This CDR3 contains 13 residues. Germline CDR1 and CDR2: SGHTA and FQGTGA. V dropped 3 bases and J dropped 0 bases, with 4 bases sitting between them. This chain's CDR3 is CASSLGSTDTQYF. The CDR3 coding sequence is TGTGCCAGCAGCTTGGGCAGCACAGATACGCAGTATTTT.

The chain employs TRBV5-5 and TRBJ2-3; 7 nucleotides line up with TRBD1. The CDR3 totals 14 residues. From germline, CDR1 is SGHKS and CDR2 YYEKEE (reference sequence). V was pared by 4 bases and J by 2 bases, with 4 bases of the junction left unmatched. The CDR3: CASSRDSLTDTQYF. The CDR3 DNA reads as TGTGCCAGCAGCCGGGACAGTCTCACAGATACGCAGTATTTT.

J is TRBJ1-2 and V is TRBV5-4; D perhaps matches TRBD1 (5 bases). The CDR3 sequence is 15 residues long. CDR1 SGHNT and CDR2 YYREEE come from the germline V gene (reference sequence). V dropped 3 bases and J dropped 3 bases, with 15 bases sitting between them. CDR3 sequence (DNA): TGTGCCAGCAGCTCTCGTCTGGAAGGGGACTATGGCTACACCTTC. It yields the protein CASSSRLEGDYGYTF. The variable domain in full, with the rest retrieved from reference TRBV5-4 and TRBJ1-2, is ETGVTQSPTHLIKTRGQQVTLRCSSQSGHNTVSWYQQALGQGPQFIFQYYREEENGRGNFPPRFSGLQFPNYSSELNVNALELDDSALYLCASSSRLEGDYGYTFGSGTRLTVV.

The CDR3 sequence is CASSLPASANNEQFF. Here the CDR3 DNA reads TGCGCCAGCAGCTTGCCTGCTAGCGCCAACAATGAGCAGTTCTTC. The chain is built from TRBV5-1 and TRBJ2-1; perhaps TRBD2 as D (6 bases). The ends were cut back, 1 base at V and 5 bases at J, with 13 bases in the middle. This CDR3 spans 15 amino acids. The germline gives CDR1 SGHRS, CDR2 YFSETQ.